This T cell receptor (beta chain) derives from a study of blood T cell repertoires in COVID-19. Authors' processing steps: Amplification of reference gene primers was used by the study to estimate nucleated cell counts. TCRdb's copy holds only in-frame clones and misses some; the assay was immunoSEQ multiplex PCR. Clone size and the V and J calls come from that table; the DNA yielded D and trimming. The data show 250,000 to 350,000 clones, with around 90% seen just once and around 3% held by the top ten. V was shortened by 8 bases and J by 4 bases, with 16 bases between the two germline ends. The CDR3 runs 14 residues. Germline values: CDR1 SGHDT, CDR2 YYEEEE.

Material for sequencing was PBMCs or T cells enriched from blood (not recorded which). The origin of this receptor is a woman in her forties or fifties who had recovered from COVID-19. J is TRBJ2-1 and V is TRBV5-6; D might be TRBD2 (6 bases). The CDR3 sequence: CARTHGSGYNEQFF. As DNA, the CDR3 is TGTGCCAGAACGCACGGTAGCGGTTACAATGAGCAGTTCTTC.